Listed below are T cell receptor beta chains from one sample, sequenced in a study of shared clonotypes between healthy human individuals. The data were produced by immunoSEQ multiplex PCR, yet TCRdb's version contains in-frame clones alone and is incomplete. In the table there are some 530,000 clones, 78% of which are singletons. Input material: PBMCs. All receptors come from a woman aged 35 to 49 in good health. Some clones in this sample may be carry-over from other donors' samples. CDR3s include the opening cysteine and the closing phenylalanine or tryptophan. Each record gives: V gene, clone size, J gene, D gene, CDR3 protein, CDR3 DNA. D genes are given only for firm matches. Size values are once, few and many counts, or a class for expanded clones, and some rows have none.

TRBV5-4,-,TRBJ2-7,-,CASSPRGPYEQYF,TGTGCCAGCAGCCCCCGGGGGCCCTACGAGCAGTACTTC
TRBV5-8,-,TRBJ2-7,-,CASSFLKRAYEQYF,TGTGCCAGCAGCTTCCTAAAGCGGGCCTACGAGCAGTACTTC
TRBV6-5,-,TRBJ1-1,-,CASSYSRAGVTEAFF,TGTGCCAGCAGTTACTCAAGGGCCGGTGTCACTGAAGCTTTCTTT
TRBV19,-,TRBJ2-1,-,CASNPPSGGGGEQFF,TGTGCCAGTAACCCTCCTAGCGGAGGGGGAGGTGAGCAGTTCTTC
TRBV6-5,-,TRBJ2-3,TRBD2,CASSSVAGSTDTQYF,TGTGCCAGCAGTTCAGTAGCGGGAAGCACAGATACGCAGTATTTT
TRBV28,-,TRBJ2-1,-,CASGTPGHRFSYNEQFF,TGTGCCAGCGGGACCCCGGGACACCGTTTCTCCTACAATGAGCAGTTCTTC
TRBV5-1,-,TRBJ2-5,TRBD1,CASSGMTGGSETQYF,TGCGCCAGCAGCGGAATGACAGGGGGCTCGGAGACCCAGTACTTC
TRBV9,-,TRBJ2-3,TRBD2,CASSKAGGGPVTDTQYF,TGTGCCAGCAGCAAAGCGGGGGGAGGGCCGGTAACAGATACGCAGTATTTT
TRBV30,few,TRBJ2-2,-,CAWKGKGHDTGELFF,TGTGCCTGGAAAGGAAAGGGACATGACACCGGGGAGCTGTTTTTT
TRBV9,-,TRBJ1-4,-,CASSRVNEKLFF,TGTGCCAGTTCGCGGGTCAATGAAAAACTGTTTTTT
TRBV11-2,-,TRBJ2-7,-,CASRRAGQARNEQYF,TGTGCCAGCAGGCGCGCCGGGCAGGCGAGGAACGAGCAGTACTTC
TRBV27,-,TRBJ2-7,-,CASKPGRDTYEQYF,TGTGCCAGCAAGCCGGGACGGGATACCTACGAGCAGTACTTC
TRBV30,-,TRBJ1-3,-,CAWTSGIYSGNTIYF,TGTGCCTGGACCTCAGGGATTTACTCTGGAAACACCATATATTTT
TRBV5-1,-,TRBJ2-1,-,CASSDDNEQFF,TGCGCCAGCTCCGACGACAATGAGCAGTTCTTC
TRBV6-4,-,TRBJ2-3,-,CASSDSGDTTDTQYF,TGTGCCAGCAGTGACTCTGGCGATACCACAGATACGCAGTATTTT
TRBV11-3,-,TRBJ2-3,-,CASSLGGHRDTQYF,TGTGCCAGCAGCTTAGGTGGTCATCGGGATACGCAGTATTTT
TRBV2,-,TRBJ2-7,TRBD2,CASSGRVTGRLAALYEQYF,TGTGCCAGCAGTGGGAGAGTCACAGGCCGACTAGCGGCCTTATACGAGCAGTACTTC
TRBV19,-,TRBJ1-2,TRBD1,CASSMGTGSAF,TGTGCCAGTAGTATGGGGACAGGCAGCGCCTTC
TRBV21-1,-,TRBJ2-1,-,CASSWGWSGSSEQFF,TGTGCCAGCAGCTGGGGTTGGAGCGGGAGTTCTGAGCAGTTCTTC
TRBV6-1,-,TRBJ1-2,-,CASSESIGVGTVGYTF,TGTGCCAGCAGTGAATCCATTGGGGTGGGGACTGTGGGCTACACCTTC
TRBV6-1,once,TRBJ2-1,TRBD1,CASSEWGQGRNEQFF,TGTGCCAGCAGTGAATGGGGACAGGGGCGGAATGAGCAGTTCTTC
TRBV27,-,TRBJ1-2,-,CASSSLPGSYGYTF,TGTGCCAGCAGTTCTTTGCCGGGGTCCTATGGCTACACCTTC
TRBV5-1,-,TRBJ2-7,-,CASSLTQQGPYEQYF,TGCGCCAGCAGCTTAACCCAACAGGGACCCTACGAGCAGTACTTC
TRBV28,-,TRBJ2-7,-,CASSFWGAGEQYF,TGTGCCAGCAGTTTTTGGGGGGCTGGCGAGCAGTACTTC
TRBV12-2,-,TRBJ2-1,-,CASRLVSLAGASYNEQFF,TGTGCAAGTCGCTTAGTGAGTCTCGCGGGGGCCTCCTACAATGAGCAGTTCTTC
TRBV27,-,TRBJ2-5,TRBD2,CASSSNLAGVKETQYF,TGTGCCAGCAGTTCCAACCTAGCGGGAGTAAAGGAGACCCAGTACTTC
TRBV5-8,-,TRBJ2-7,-,CASSLDTGLTYEQYF,TGTGCCAGCAGCTTAGATACGGGGTTAACCTACGAGCAGTACTTC
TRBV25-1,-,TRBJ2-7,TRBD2,CASSEWSSGASYEQYF,TGTGCCAGCAGTGAGTGGTCTAGCGGGGCTTCCTACGAGCAGTACTTC
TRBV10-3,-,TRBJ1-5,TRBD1,CAISHGQGSNQPQHF,TGTGCCATCAGCCACGGACAGGGGAGCAATCAGCCCCAGCATTTT
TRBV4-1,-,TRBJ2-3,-,CASSQESGTDTQYF,TGCGCCAGCAGCCAAGAATCCGGGACAGATACGCAGTATTTT
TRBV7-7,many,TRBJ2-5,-,CASSLIGTREETQYF,TGTGCTAGCAGCTTGATAGGGACCAGGGAAGAGACCCAGTACTTC
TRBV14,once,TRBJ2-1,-,CASSQDHEGEQFF,TGTGCCAGCAGCCAAGATCATGAGGGTGAGCAGTTCTTC
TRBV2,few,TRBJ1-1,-,CASSDPNTEAFF,TGTGCCAGCAGTGATCCGAACACTGAAGCTTTCTTT
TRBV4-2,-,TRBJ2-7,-,CASSQDLSAGRGLRGYEQYF,TGTGCCAGCAGCCAAGATCTATCGGCAGGTCGTGGACTTAGGGGCTACGAGCAGTACTTC
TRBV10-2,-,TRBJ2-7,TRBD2,CASRPGTSGNYEQYF,TGCGCCAGCAGGCCCGGGACTAGCGGGAACTACGAGCAGTACTTC
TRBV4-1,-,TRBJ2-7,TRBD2,CASSQDRGGSPYEQYF,TGCGCCAGCAGCCAAGATCGGGGGGGCAGTCCGTACGAGCAGTACTTC
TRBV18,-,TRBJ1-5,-,CASSWQGVQPQHF,TGTGCCAGCTCATGGCAGGGCGTTCAGCCCCAGCATTTT
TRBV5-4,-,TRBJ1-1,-,CASSPRGGAAYEAFF,TGTGCCAGCAGCCCGCGGGGGGGGGCCGCCTATGAAGCTTTCTTT
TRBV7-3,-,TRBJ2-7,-,CASSLAASREQYF,TGTGCCAGCAGCTTAGCGGCTAGCCGTGAGCAGTACTTC
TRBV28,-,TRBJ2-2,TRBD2,CASSPSGSDTGELFF,TGTGCCAGCAGTCCGAGCGGGAGCGACACCGGGGAGCTGTTTTTT
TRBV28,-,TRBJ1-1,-,CASATLGGYPSAFF,TGTGCCAGCGCAACCCTCGGGGGTTATCCGTCAGCTTTCTTT
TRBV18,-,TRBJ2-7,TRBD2,CASSPGTSGNGGYEQYF,TGTGCCAGCTCACCCGGGACTAGCGGGAACGGGGGCTACGAGCAGTACTTC
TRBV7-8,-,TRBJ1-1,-,CASSFQGRTEAFF,TGTGCCAGCAGCTTTCAGGGTAGGACTGAAGCTTTCTTT
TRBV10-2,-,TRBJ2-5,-,CASAVRQGLETQYF,TGCGCCAGCGCCGTGAGGCAGGGACTGGAGACCCAGTACTTC
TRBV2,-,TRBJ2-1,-,CASRSRVTDEQFF,TGTGCCAGCAGGTCGCGGGTGACCGATGAGCAGTTCTTC
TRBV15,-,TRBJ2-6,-,CATSRDLRRGGVGANVLTF,TGTGCCACCAGCAGAGATCTGAGGCGAGGGGGAGTAGGGGCCAACGTCCTGACTTTC
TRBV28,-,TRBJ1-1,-,CASTVASLNTEAFF,TGTGCCAGCACCGTCGCCAGTTTGAACACTGAAGCTTTCTTT
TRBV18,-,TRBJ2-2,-,CASSLWTENTGELFF,TGTGCCAGCTCACTTTGGACGGAGAACACCGGGGAGCTGTTTTTT
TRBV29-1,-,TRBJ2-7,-,CSVLSGYSYEQYF,TGCAGCGTCCTCAGCGGCTACTCCTACGAGCAGTACTTC
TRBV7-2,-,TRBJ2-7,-,CASSLRAGNYEQYF,TGTGCCAGCAGTCTAAGGGCGGGAAACTACGAGCAGTACTTC
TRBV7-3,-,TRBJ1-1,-,CASSLWMDTEAFF,TGTGCCAGCAGCTTGTGGATGGACACTGAAGCTTTCTTT
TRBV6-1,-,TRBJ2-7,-,CASSPVRSYEQYF,TGTGCCAGCAGCCCCGTGCGTTCCTACGAGCAGTACTTC
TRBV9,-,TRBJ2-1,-,CASSVASFSSYNEQFF,TGTGCCAGCAGCGTAGCCTCCTTCAGCTCCTACAATGAGCAGTTCTTC
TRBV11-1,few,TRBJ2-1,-,CASSLNSASYNEQFF,TGTGCCAGCAGCTTGAATAGCGCCTCCTACAATGAGCAGTTCTTC
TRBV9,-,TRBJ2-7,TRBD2,CASSPTSGANYEQYF,TGTGCCAGCAGCCCTACTAGCGGGGCGAACTACGAGCAGTACTTC